This passage covers 21 T cell receptor beta chains from one sample sequenced in a study of blood T cell repertoires in COVID-19. The protocol was immunoSEQ multiplex PCR, while the TCRdb copy is restricted to in-frame clones and leaves out a portion. Found here are roughly 230,000 clones, almost 90% of them singletons; the top ten hold under 2.5%. Sequencing used peripheral blood. All receptors derive from a woman aged 55-70 years with COVID-19, enrolled during active disease.

The rearrangement uses TRBV5-6 and TRBJ1-6; TRBD1 might be the D (6 bases). V was shortened by 0 bases and J by 7 bases, with 8 bases between the two germline ends. Germline assignment: CDR1 SGHDT and CDR2 YYEEEE. The CDR3 extends over 14 amino acids. The CDR3 region is CASSLVTGNSPLHF. In DNA, the CDR3 is TGTGCCAGCAGCTTGGTCACAGGGAATTCACCCCTCCACTTT.

The chain has TRBV9 and TRBJ2-7; TRBD1 is a possible D gene (6 bases). This CDR3 is 13 amino acids long. Between the trimmed V and J ends, which lost 4 bases and 6 bases, there was a span of 14 bases. Germline values: CDR1 SGDLS, CDR2 YYNGEE. CDR3 sequence: CASSRGGDSEQYF. CDR3 DNA sequence: TGTGCCAGCAGCCGAGGGGGAGATTCCGAGCAGTACTTC.

The chain couples TRBV7-9 to TRBJ2-5, with a weak D call TRBD1 (5 bases). The CDR3 consists of 12 residues. Trimming took off 4 bases at V and 8 bases at J, with 11 bases between the two ends. CDR1 is SEHNR and CDR2 is FQNEAQ in the germline V gene (reference sequence). CDR3 amino acids: CASSSDTTTQYF. CDR3 in DNA: TGTGCCAGCAGCTCGGACACAACAACCCAGTACTTC.

The chain recombines TRBV7-8 with TRBJ2-7; the match to TRBD2 covers 7 bases. CDR1 is SGHVS, CDR2 FQNEAQ, per germline. With 1 base clipped from V and 4 bases from J, the junction kept 10 bases outside the gene matches. The CDR3 length is 16 residues. CDR3 coding DNA: TGTGCCAGCAGCTTAGGGGAGGGTCAAGGAATTTACGAGCAGTACTTC. The encoded protein is CASSLGEGQGIYEQYF.

V usage is TRBV6-2 or TRBV6-3 and J usage is TRBJ1-1, with TRBD1 identical over 8 bases. The CDR3 spans 16 residues. J was trimmed by 1 base and V by 5 bases; bases with no gene match: 9. Per the germline V gene, CDR1 is MNHEY and CDR2 is SVGEGT. In DNA, the CDR3 is TGTGCCAGCAGTCCCTGGACAGGGTTCCAGAACACTGAAGCTTTCTTT. It yields the protein CASSPWTGFQNTEAFF.

The chain recombines TRBV5-1 with TRBJ2-6; 8 bases fit TRBD1. The CDR3 consists of 18 residues. The V gene's germline CDR1 is SGHRS and CDR2 YFSETQ. V trimming: 0 bases; J trimming: 1 base; junction bases outside the gene matches: 6. The CDR3: CASSLVPQGASGANVLTF. The CDR3 nucleotides are TGCGCCAGCAGCTTGGTACCCCAGGGGGCGTCTGGGGCCAACGTCCTGACTTTC.

J is TRBJ1-4 and V is TRBV6-4; D possibly corresponds to TRBD1 (6 bases). This CDR3 is 17 amino acids long. Deletions cut 2 bases from V and 5 bases from J, with 18 bases between. Germline V gene lookup returns CDR1 MRHNA and CDR2 SNTAGT. This CDR3 reads CASSDPRTGQINEKLFF. The CDR3 nucleotides are TGTGCCAGCAGTGACCCCCGGACGGGACAAATAAATGAAAAACTGTTTTTT.

In DNA form, the CDR3 reads TGTGCCAGCAGCTTATTGAGTGTGGACACTGAAGCTTTCTTT. As protein: CASSLLSVDTEAFF. The gene calls are TRBV11-2 and TRBJ1-1; D gene unclear. This CDR3 region has 14 residues. The germline gives CDR1 SGHAT, CDR2 FQNNGV. V shed 2 bases and J shed 3 bases, with 10 bases lying between them.

In this sample, this clone turned up once. This sequence joins TRBV2 and TRBJ2-7, with 7 bases identical to TRBD1. With V trimmed by 8 bases and J by 7 bases, 17 bases remained unmatched. In germline, CDR1 is SNHLY, CDR2 FYNNEI. The CDR3 consists of 15 residues. CDR3 protein: CASRLDSAGGREQYF. CDR3 bases: TGTGCCAGCCGGCTCGATTCGGCAGGGGGAAGGGAGCAGTACTTC.

DNA of the CDR3: TGTGCCAGCAGTCAGGGCAACTCTGGAAACACCATATATTTT. Residues: CASSQGNSGNTIYF. The chain links TRBV27 to TRBJ1-3; perhaps TRBD1 as D (5 bases). The germline V and J ends were trimmed by 5 bases and 0 bases, with 8 bases remaining between them. The germline V gene has CDR1 MNHEY and CDR2 SMNVEV (reference sequence). The CDR3 length is 14 residues.

The genes are TRBV5-6 and TRBJ1-1; TRBD1 is a possible D gene (6 bases). Germline V gene sequence: CDR1 SGHDT, CDR2 YYEEEE. This CDR3 is 16 amino acids long. V was shortened by 3 bases and J by 9 bases, with 24 bases between the two germline ends. Here the CDR3 DNA reads TGTGCCAGCAGCTCGTGGGGGGGCGTCCCGGGAAAAAAAGCTTTCTTT. This gives the protein CASSSWGGVPGKKAFF.

This clone appeared a single time. This chain connects TRBV24-1 to TRBJ2-1; 9 bases match TRBD1. The junction had 9 bases not matched to a gene; V was cut back by 6 bases and J by 7 bases. Germline CDR1 and CDR2: KGHDR and SFDVKD. The CDR3 loop spans 15 amino acids. The CDR3 sequence is CATSPAGQGRNEQFF. Here the CDR3 DNA reads TGTGCCACCAGTCCCGCGGGACAGGGTCGGAATGAGCAGTTCTTC.

The rearrangement uses TRBV7-2 and TRBJ1-6; unclear D gene. This CDR3 contains 16 residues. The V gene lost 0 bases and the J gene lost 10 bases, with 16 bases spanning the gap. Germline V gene lookup returns CDR1 SGHTA and CDR2 FQGNSA. The CDR3 sequence: CASSLAATYGVSPLHF. In DNA, the CDR3 is TGTGCCAGCAGCTTAGCGGCTACTTACGGAGTCTCACCCCTCCACTTT.

In this sample, this clone turned up a few times. The chain uses TRBV12-3 or TRBV12-4 and TRBJ1-2; 7 bases fit TRBD1. The V segment lost 7 bases and the J segment 4 bases; nucleotides outside the gene matches: 6. The CDR3 contains 13 residues. Here the CDR3 reads CASTEQGSYGYTF. The CDR3 bases are TGTGCCAGCACCGAACAGGGGAGCTATGGCTACACCTTC.

This clone was counted only a few times. The V gene is TRBV3-1 (or the pseudogene TRBV3-2), the J gene TRBJ1-2; 8 bases map to TRBD1. V was clipped by 4 bases and J by 7 bases; unmatched bases: 5. Germline V gene lookup returns CDR1 LGHDT and CDR2 YNNKEL (reference sequence). The CDR3 sequence is 13 residues long. The CDR3 DNA sequence: TGTGCCAGCAGCCTAGGACAGGGTGTTGGCTACACCTTC. Its translation: CASSLGQGVGYTF.

This clone was detected only once. The chain links TRBV9 to TRBJ2-7, with 7 bases aligning to TRBD1. The V and J ends lost 0 bases and 7 bases, in that order; junction bases with no gene match: 10. CDR1 is SGDLS and CDR2 is YYNGEE in the germline V gene. The CDR3 has 15 residues. The CDR3 DNA follows: TGTGCCAGCAGCGTAGACAGGGGTCACCTTGAAGAGCAGTACTTC. It is translated as CASSVDRGHLEEQYF.

This chain uses TRBV6-5 with TRBJ2-1, with D possibly matching TRBD1 (5 bases). CDR1 is MNHEY, CDR2 SVGAGI, per germline. V was cut by 0 bases and J by 8 bases, with 14 bases left in between. The CDR3 extends over 15 amino acids. CDR3 protein: CASSYSPPQVDEQFF. The DNA for the CDR3 is TGTGCCAGCAGTTACTCCCCACCACAGGTGGATGAGCAGTTCTTC.

The J gene is TRBJ2-5, the V gene TRBV27; TRBD2 matches at 8 bases. The germline V gene encodes CDR1 MNHEY and CDR2 SMNVEV (reference sequence). The CDR3 extends over 16 amino acids. The V gene end was trimmed by 6 bases and the J gene end by 3 bases; junction bases not matched to a gene: 12. CDR3 DNA: TGTGCCAGCAGAGGAATCAGCGGGGGCTTAAAAGAGACCCAGTACTTC. It translates to CASRGISGGLKETQYF.

The chain employs TRBV6-2 or TRBV6-3 and TRBJ2-5; 8 bases fit TRBD1. V lost 6 bases and J lost 4; bases outside the gene matches: 13. The CDR3 has 16 amino acids. Germline loops: CDR1 MNHEY, CDR2 SVGEGT. CDR3 loop: CASSKIFDRGAETQYF. CDR3 DNA sequence: TGTGCCAGCAGCAAAATCTTCGACAGGGGCGCAGAGACCCAGTACTTC.

The rearrangement uses TRBV19 and TRBJ1-1, with a weak D call TRBD1 (6 bases). CDR1 and CDR2 (germline): LNHDA, SQIVND (reference sequence). Deletions cut 5 bases from V and 3 bases from J, with 13 bases between. CDR3 length equals 14 residues. Written as DNA, the CDR3 is TGTGCCAGTAGTCAGGGGACAATGGACACTGAAGCTTTCTTT. The encoded protein is CASSQGTMDTEAFF.

V is TRBV7-7 and J is TRBJ2-5, with TRBD2 as a possible D gene (6 bases). The V gene's germline CDR1 is SSHAT and CDR2 FNYEAQ (reference sequence). The V and J ends lost 3 bases and 4 bases respectively, with 12 bases between them. The CDR3 runs 14 residues. In DNA form, the CDR3 reads TGTGCCAGCAGCTTGGGCCCCGGGAGAGAGACCCAGTACTTC. Translation gives CASSLGPGRETQYF.